This is a list of T cell receptor beta chains from one sample in a study of tumor and adjacent non-tumor tissue in lung cancer. In TCRdb, the multiplex PCR reads were re-called with MiXCR into one record per CDR3 protein. The repertoire holds 85,000 or so distinct CDR3 sequences, with about 77% as singletons. Sequencing was carried out using distant non-tumor lung tissue. The source is a woman aged 50 to 65 with non-small cell lung cancer. Both conserved end residues are part of each CDR3. Each record gives: CDR3 DNA, CDR3 protein, J gene, D gene, clone size, V gene. The D gene is left open where the match is weak. Clone size appears in some rows only: once, few, many, or a class for an expanded clone.

CDR3 DNA: TGCAGCGTTGAAATCAGGAGCAGGGGAACAGATACGCAGTATTTT
CDR3 protein: CSVEIRSRGTDTQYF
J gene: TRBJ2-3
D gene: .
clone size: .
V gene: TRBV29-1

CDR3 DNA: TGTGCCAGCATTGGACTAGCGACCAGCTCCTACAATGAGCAGTTCTTC
CDR3 protein: CASIGLATSSYNEQFF
J gene: TRBJ2-1
D gene: TRBD2
clone size: many
V gene: TRBV28

CDR3 DNA: TGTACCAGCAGCCCCCTGGGGACAACTAGCACCGGGGAACTGTTATTT
CDR3 protein: CTSSPLGTTSTGELLF
J gene: TRBJ2-2
D gene: .
clone size: .
V gene: TRBV6-1

CDR3 DNA: TGTGCCATCAGTGGGCCGACAGACTCCGGGAGCTACACATTC
CDR3 protein: CAISGPTDSGSYTF
J gene: TRBJ1-2
D gene: .
clone size: .
V gene: TRBV10-3

CDR3 DNA: TGTGCTAGCAGTTACCCAGCTCAGAGGTCGGGGGAGCAGTACTTC
CDR3 protein: CASSYPAQRSGEQYF
J gene: TRBJ2-7
D gene: .
clone size: few
V gene: TRBV6-6

CDR3 DNA: TGTGCCAACAGTGACGGTCCAGCCGATCAGCCCCAGTATTTT
CDR3 protein: CANSDGPADQPQYF
J gene: TRBJ2-3
D gene: .
clone size: .
V gene: TRBV2

CDR3 DNA: TGTACCAGCAGTTTCAGCCGGGAAAATACTCAGTATTTT
CDR3 protein: CTSSFSRENTQYF
J gene: TRBJ2-3
D gene: .
clone size: .
V gene: TRBV12-3/TRBV12-4

CDR3 DNA: TGTGCCAGCATTTTATGGACAGGGAGAAACACCGGGGAGCTGTTTTTT
CDR3 protein: CASILWTGRNTGELFF
J gene: TRBJ2-2
D gene: TRBD1
clone size: .
V gene: TRBV12-3/TRBV12-4

CDR3 DNA: TGTGTCAGCATTCGCCGAACATGGATTGTAACCGGGGAGCTGTTTTTT
CDR3 protein: CVSIRRTWIVTGELFF
J gene: TRBJ2-2
D gene: .
clone size: .
V gene: TRBV13

CDR3 DNA: TGCAGTTCCCTTCCCGGGACTAGCGGGAGGGTTTATAACGCTCGTAGTGAGCAGTTCTTC
CDR3 protein: CSSLPGTSGRVYNARSEQFF
J gene: TRBJ2-1
D gene: TRBD2
clone size: .
V gene: TRBV20-1

CDR3 DNA: TGCGCCAGCACCCAAGAAGTGGCTAGCGCTCACTACGAGCAGTATTTC
CDR3 protein: CASTQEVASAHYEQYF
J gene: TRBJ2-7
D gene: .
clone size: .
V gene: TRBV4-1

CDR3 DNA: TGCGCCAGTAGCCATGTACAGGGAGGAGATACGCAGTATTTT
CDR3 protein: CASSHVQGGDTQYF
J gene: TRBJ2-3
D gene: .
clone size: .
V gene: TRBV5-1

CDR3 DNA: TGTAGCGTTGATAGGTGGGAGGGCCCTGGATATGAGCAGTTCTTC
CDR3 protein: CSVDRWEGPGYEQFF
J gene: TRBJ2-1
D gene: TRBD2
clone size: .
V gene: TRBV29-1

CDR3 DNA: TGTGCCAGCAGCTTGTCTCCTAGGGCCCCAGAGATCCAGTATTTC
CDR3 protein: CASSLSPRAPEIQYF
J gene: TRBJ2-5
D gene: .
clone size: .
V gene: TRBV7-9

CDR3 DNA: TGCACCAGCAGCCAAGGGATTCTAGGGACAGGGGCTTTTGGGACCAGAGATACGCAGTATTTT
CDR3 protein: CTSSQGILGTGAFGTRDTQYF
J gene: TRBJ2-3
D gene: TRBD1
clone size: .
V gene: TRBV4-1

CDR3 DNA: TGTACTAGCAGTCCCGGGACAGGGAACTATGGCTACACCTTC
CDR3 protein: CTSSPGTGNYGYTF
J gene: TRBJ1-2
D gene: TRBD1
clone size: .
V gene: TRBV6-2/TRBV6-3

CDR3 DNA: TGTGCCAGCAGGCCAGCCCAGGGTTACGAGCAGTACTTC
CDR3 protein: CASRPAQGYEQYF
J gene: TRBJ2-7
D gene: .
clone size: .
V gene: TRBV7-8

CDR3 DNA: TGTGTCAAAAGCTTAGTTAGGGACAGCTACGAGCAGTACTTC
CDR3 protein: CVKSLVRDSYEQYF
J gene: TRBJ2-7
D gene: TRBD1
clone size: .
V gene: TRBV11-2

CDR3 DNA: TGTGCCAGCAGTGGGGACAGCACAGATACGCAGTATTTT
CDR3 protein: CASSGDSTDTQYF
J gene: TRBJ2-3
D gene: .
clone size: .
V gene: TRBV6-4

CDR3 DNA: TGTGTCAGCAGCTTACGAGAAATTTACAGTTATGGCTACACCTTC
CDR3 protein: CVSSLREIYSYGYTF
J gene: TRBJ1-2
D gene: .
clone size: .
V gene: TRBV5-6

CDR3 DNA: TGTGCCAGCAACGAAGACAGTACCATTGATACACAGTATTTT
CDR3 protein: CASNEDSTIDTQYF
J gene: TRBJ2-3
D gene: .
clone size: once
V gene: TRBV6-6

CDR3 DNA: TGCGCCAGCGTCCCCGGGAGCGGGAGCGCAGATACGCTGTATTTT
CDR3 protein: CASVPGSGSADTLYF
J gene: TRBJ2-3
D gene: TRBD2
clone size: once
V gene: TRBV5-1

CDR3 DNA: TGTGCCAGCAGTCTAGGGACAGACCGATATGGCTACACCTTC
CDR3 protein: CASSLGTDRYGYTF
J gene: TRBJ1-2
D gene: TRBD1
clone size: .
V gene: TRBV5-4

CDR3 DNA: TGTGCCAACAGCTTTGGTCTTAACGGGAGGGGGGTTGAGCAGTTCTTC
CDR3 protein: CANSFGLNGRGVEQFF
J gene: TRBJ2-1
D gene: TRBD2
clone size: .
V gene: TRBV11-2

CDR3 DNA: TGCGCCAGCAGTCAAGACGCCGGAGCCAATCAGCCCCAGCATTTT
CDR3 protein: CASSQDAGANQPQHF
J gene: TRBJ1-5
D gene: .
clone size: .
V gene: TRBV4-1

CDR3 DNA: TGCGCCAGCAGGGACGCAGATGACGGGAGCCCCTCCTACGAGCAATACTTC
CDR3 protein: CASRDADDGSPSYEQYF
J gene: TRBJ2-7
D gene: .
clone size: .
V gene: TRBV6-6

CDR3 DNA: TGTGCCAGCAGTGAACTCGACAGGGAAATGGGAGGATCACCACTCCACTTT
CDR3 protein: CASSELDREMGGSPLHF
J gene: TRBJ1-6
D gene: TRBD1
clone size: .
V gene: TRBV6-1

CDR3 DNA: TGCGCTAGCAGCCAAGAAGTGGCTAGCGCTCACAACGAGCAGTACTTC
CDR3 protein: CASSQEVASAHNEQYF
J gene: TRBJ2-7
D gene: .
clone size: .
V gene: TRBV4-1

CDR3 DNA: TGTGCCTGCAGCTTAGGATCGGAGGATACGCAGCATTTT
CDR3 protein: CACSLGSEDTQHF
J gene: TRBJ1-5
D gene: .
clone size: .
V gene: TRBV11-2

CDR3 DNA: TGTGCCAGCAGTCCGCGGACAGGGTCGACCGGGGAGCTGTTTTTT
CDR3 protein: CASSPRTGSTGELFF
J gene: TRBJ2-2
D gene: TRBD1
clone size: .
V gene: TRBV12-3/TRBV12-4

CDR3 DNA: TGTGTCAGCAGCCAGAATAACTATGGCTACACCTTC
CDR3 protein: CVSSQNNYGYTF
J gene: TRBJ1-2
D gene: .
clone size: .
V gene: TRBV4-1

CDR3 DNA: TGCAGCGTTCTCCAGGGGGCAATGATCAATGAAGCTTTCTTT
CDR3 protein: CSVLQGAMINEAFF
J gene: TRBJ1-1
D gene: TRBD1
clone size: .
V gene: TRBV29-1

CDR3 DNA: TGTGCCAGCAGTCCCCTCCGGGGCCTCCTCCACTTC
CDR3 protein: CASSPLRGLLHF
J gene: TRBJ2-7
D gene: .
clone size: .
V gene: TRBV28

CDR3 DNA: TGCTGTGTTGTTAAGGGGAGCGAGCAGTACTTC
CDR3 protein: CCVVKGSEQYF
J gene: TRBJ2-7
D gene: .
clone size: once
V gene: TRBV29-1

CDR3 DNA: TGTGCCAGCGGGTTGACCTGCTACGAGCAGTACTTC
CDR3 protein: CASGLTCYEQYF
J gene: TRBJ2-7
D gene: .
clone size: .
V gene: TRBV6-1

CDR3 DNA: TGTGTCAGCGGCTTAGAAGCTAGCGGGGGGGCTGAGCAGTTCTTC
CDR3 protein: CVSGLEASGGAEQFF
J gene: TRBJ2-1
D gene: TRBD2
clone size: .
V gene: TRBV11-2

CDR3 DNA: TGTGCCATCATGGGGGACCCTCGGGGAGAGAAGTACTTC
CDR3 protein: CAIMGDPRGEKYF
J gene: TRBJ2-7
D gene: .
clone size: .
V gene: TRBV10-3

CDR3 DNA: TGCGCCAGCGGTACAGGCGGCATCTCTGGGGCCAACGTTCTGACTTTC
CDR3 protein: CASGTGGISGANVLTF
J gene: TRBJ2-6
D gene: .
clone size: .
V gene: TRBV5-1

CDR3 DNA: TGCAGTACTAGAGGTTACGCGGTCGAGCAGTACTTC
CDR3 protein: CSTRGYAVEQYF
J gene: TRBJ2-7
D gene: .
clone size: .
V gene: TRBV20-1

CDR3 DNA: TGCAGCGTTGAAGATCTGGCTGGGTTGAGCTCCTACAATGAGCAGTTCTTC
CDR3 protein: CSVEDLAGLSSYNEQFF
J gene: TRBJ2-1
D gene: .
clone size: few
V gene: TRBV29-1

CDR3 DNA: TGTGCCAGCAGTTTAGCTCGGGGCCAGTCCTATGGCTACACCTTC
CDR3 protein: CASSLARGQSYGYTF
J gene: TRBJ1-2
D gene: .
clone size: .
V gene: TRBV28

CDR3 DNA: TGTGCCAGCCGTGGTGTCGGCGGCTATGGCTACACCTTC
CDR3 protein: CASRGVGGYGYTF
J gene: TRBJ1-2
D gene: .
clone size: once
V gene: TRBV6-1

CDR3 DNA: TGCGCCAGCAGCCCTATCAGATCCGGGACTAGCGGGAGGACAGATACGCAGTATTTT
CDR3 protein: CASSPIRSGTSGRTDTQYF
J gene: TRBJ2-3
D gene: TRBD2
clone size: many
V gene: TRBV4-1

CDR3 DNA: TGCGCCAGTAGCAGTCCTGCGAACAATGAGCAGTTCTTC
CDR3 protein: CASSSPANNEQFF
J gene: TRBJ2-1
D gene: .
clone size: .
V gene: TRBV10-1

CDR3 DNA: TGTGCCAACAGTTCCCCGGGACGGGGATCTAATGAGCAGTTGTTT
CDR3 protein: CANSSPGRGSNEQLF
J gene: TRBJ2-1
D gene: .
clone size: .
V gene: TRBV12-3/TRBV12-4

CDR3 DNA: TGTGCCAACAGCCTTTCACAGGGGGCAAATGAGCAGTTCTTC
CDR3 protein: CANSLSQGANEQFF
J gene: TRBJ2-1
D gene: TRBD1
clone size: once
V gene: TRBV28

CDR3 DNA: TGTGCCAGCAGCTTTTCAACATGGGAGGTTGATACGCAGTATTTT
CDR3 protein: CASSFSTWEVDTQYF
J gene: TRBJ2-3
D gene: .
clone size: .
V gene: TRBV7-9

CDR3 DNA: TGTGCCAGCGGAGGGAATATTGCGTCCTACGAGCAGTACTTC
CDR3 protein: CASGGNIASYEQYF
J gene: TRBJ2-7
D gene: .
clone size: many
V gene: TRBV6-6

CDR3 DNA: TGTGCCAGCAGTCCCTCTCTTATCGACGAAAAACTGTTTTTT
CDR3 protein: CASSPSLIDEKLFF
J gene: TRBJ1-4
D gene: .
clone size: many
V gene: TRBV2

CDR3 DNA: TGCGCTAGCAGTCAGAAGTGGGACTCAGAGCAGTTCTTC
CDR3 protein: CASSQKWDSEQFF
J gene: TRBJ2-1
D gene: .
clone size: .
V gene: TRBV4-1

CDR3 DNA: TGCAGCATCGCCGGGACAGCGGTTTTGACGGAGACCCAGTACTTC
CDR3 protein: CSIAGTAVLTETQYF
J gene: TRBJ2-5
D gene: TRBD1
clone size: .
V gene: TRBV29-1